Detailed here is one T cell receptor beta chain. Its specificity is unknown. This sample is drawn from a study of cytomegalovirus exposure and HLA in healthy donors. Findings of the study overall: HLA restriction was apparent for most CMV-associated TCR beta chains in a later analysis.

CDR1 is PRHDT, CDR2 FYEKMQ, per germline (reference sequence). This CDR3 contains 18 residues. V lost 0 bases, J lost 7 bases, and 8 bases stayed unmatched. The PCR had 60 Vbeta and 13 Jbeta primers. Data came from immunoSEQ multiplex PCR; TCRdb stores just in-frame clones and leaves some out. There are about 140,000 clones in the sample; 75% occur only once, and around 3.4% lies in the top ten. The specimen sequenced was PBMCs. This TCR was sampled from a man aged 40-55 years in good health and CMV-seronegative. The chain is built from TRBV13 and TRBJ2-1; 14 nucleotides line up with TRBD2. The CDR3 sequence is CASSLGLRLAGGHNEQFF. The CDR3 DNA follows: TGTGCCAGCAGCTTAGGCCTCAGACTAGCGGGGGGGCATAATGAGCAGTTCTTC. Based on the CDR3 plus reference TRBV13 and TRBJ2-1, the full variable domain is AAGVIQSPRHLIKEKRETATLKCYPIPRHDTVYWYQQGPGQDPQFLISFYEKMQSDKGSIPDRFSAQQFSDYHSELNMSSLELGDSALYFCASSLGLRLAGGHNEQFFGPGTRLTVL.